The sequence of this T cell receptor (beta chain) was determined in a study of CD8+ T cells in alopecia areata. Study results and limitations: In lesional scalp, particularly from alopecia totalis/universalis, clonality was higher than in normal scalp. Sequences from scalp samples also cover resident alphabeta T cells of normal skin. Clarity of TCR sharing across patients fell short of that in mice, possibly HLA-related.

PBMC-derived CD4+ and CD8+ T cells were sorted. Germline loops: CDR1 SGHRS, CDR2 YFSETQ. V lost 4 bases and J 2 bases, leaving 15 bases between the germline ends. This CDR3 contains 15 residues. With regard to this clone: Its specificity is unknown.

Sequencing templates came from extracted RNA that was reverse transcribed into cDNA. Libraries were prepared by immunoSEQ multiplex PCR; TCRdb keeps only in-frame clonotypes and omits some of them. The sample yields approximately 100,000 clones, less than 70% seen once. The source of this sequence is a human donor in good health. The sequencing input was CD4+ T cells sorted from blood. V gene TRBV5-1 combines with J gene TRBJ1-1, with unresolved D. DNA for the CDR3: TGCGCCAGCAGCCAGGAACCGGTGGGCAACACTGAAGCTTTCTTT. This codes for CASSQEPVGNTEAFF. The variable domain in full, completed from reference TRBV5-1 and TRBJ1-1, reads KAGVTQTPRYLIKTRGQQVTLSCSPISGHRSVSWYQQTPGQGLQFLFEYFSETQRNKGNFPGRFSGRQFSNSRSEMNVSTLELGDSALYLCASSQEPVGNTEAFFGQGTRLTVV.